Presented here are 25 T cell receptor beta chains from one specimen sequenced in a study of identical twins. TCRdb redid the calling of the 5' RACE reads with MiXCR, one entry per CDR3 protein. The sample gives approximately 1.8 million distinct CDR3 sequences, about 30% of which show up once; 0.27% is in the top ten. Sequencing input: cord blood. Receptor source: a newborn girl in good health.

CDR3 coding DNA: TGTGCCAGCTCACGGATAGGGAACACTGAAGCTTTCTTT. This gives the protein CASSRIGNTEAFF. V usage is TRBV18 and J usage is TRBJ1-1; no clear D gene. In germline, CDR1 is KGHSH, CDR2 LQKENI. The CDR3 totals 13 residues. Trimming took 4 bases from V and 1 from J, leaving 7 bases between them.

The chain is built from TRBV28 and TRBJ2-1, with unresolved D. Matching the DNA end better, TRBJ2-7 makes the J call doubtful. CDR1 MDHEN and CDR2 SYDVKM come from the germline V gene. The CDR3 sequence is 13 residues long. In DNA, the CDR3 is TGTGCCAGCATTTCCCATAATCTTGGTGAGCAGTACTTC. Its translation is CASISHNLGEQYF.

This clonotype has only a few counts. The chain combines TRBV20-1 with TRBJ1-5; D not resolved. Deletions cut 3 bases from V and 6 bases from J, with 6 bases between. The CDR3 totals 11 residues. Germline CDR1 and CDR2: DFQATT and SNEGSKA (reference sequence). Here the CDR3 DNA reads TGCAGTGCTAGTCTCGTTCAGCCCCAGCATTTT. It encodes CSASLVQPQHF.

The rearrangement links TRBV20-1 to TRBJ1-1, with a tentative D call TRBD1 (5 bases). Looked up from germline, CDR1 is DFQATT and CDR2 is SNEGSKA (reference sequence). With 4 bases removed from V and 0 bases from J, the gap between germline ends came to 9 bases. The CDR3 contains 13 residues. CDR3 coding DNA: TGCAGTGCTACTCTGGACATGAACACTGAAGCTTTCTTT. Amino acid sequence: CSATLDMNTEAFF.

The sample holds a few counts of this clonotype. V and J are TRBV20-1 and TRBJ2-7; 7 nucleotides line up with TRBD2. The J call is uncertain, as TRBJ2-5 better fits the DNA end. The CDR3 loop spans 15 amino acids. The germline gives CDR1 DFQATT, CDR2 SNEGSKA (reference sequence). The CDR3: CSARDPSGPGETQYF. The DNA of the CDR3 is TGCAGTGCTAGAGACCCTAGCGGTCCGGGGGAGACCCAGTACTTC.

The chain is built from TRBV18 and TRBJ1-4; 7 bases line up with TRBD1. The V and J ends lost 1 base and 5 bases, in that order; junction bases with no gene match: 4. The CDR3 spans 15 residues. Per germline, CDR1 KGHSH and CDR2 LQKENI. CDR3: CASSPRRGQNEKLFF. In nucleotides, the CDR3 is TGTGCCAGCTCACCACGGAGGGGGCAAAATGAAAAACTGTTTTTT.

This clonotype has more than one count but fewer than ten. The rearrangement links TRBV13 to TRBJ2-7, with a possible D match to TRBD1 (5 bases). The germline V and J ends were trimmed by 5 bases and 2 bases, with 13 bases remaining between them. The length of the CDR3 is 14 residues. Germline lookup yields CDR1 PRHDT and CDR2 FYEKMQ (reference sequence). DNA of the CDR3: TGTGCCAGCAGCATAAGGGGTCAACCCTACGAGCAGTACTTC. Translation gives CASSIRGQPYEQYF.

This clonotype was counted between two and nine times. Here the CDR3 DNA reads TGTGCCAGCACCGGGGCTATAGGGACTCAGCAGTTCTTC. This sequence encodes CASTGAIGTQQFF. V and J are TRBV12-3 or TRBV12-4 and TRBJ2-1, with D possibly matching TRBD2 (6 bases). V shed 7 bases and J shed 11 bases, with 18 bases lying between them. This CDR3 spans 13 amino acids.

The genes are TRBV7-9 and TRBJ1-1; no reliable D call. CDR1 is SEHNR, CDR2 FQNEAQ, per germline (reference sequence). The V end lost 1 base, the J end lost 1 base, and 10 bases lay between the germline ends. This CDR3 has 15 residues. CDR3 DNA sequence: TGTGCCAGCAGCTTAGGGGCAGGACGGAACACTGAAGCTTTCTTT. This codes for CASSLGAGRNTEAFF.

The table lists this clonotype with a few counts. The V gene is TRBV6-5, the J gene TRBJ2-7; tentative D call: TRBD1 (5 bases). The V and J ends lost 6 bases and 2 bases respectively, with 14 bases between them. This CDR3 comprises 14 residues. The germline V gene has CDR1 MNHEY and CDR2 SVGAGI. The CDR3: CASSRSTGPYEQYF. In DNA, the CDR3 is TGTGCCAGCAGCCGGAGTACAGGACCCTACGAGCAGTACTTC.

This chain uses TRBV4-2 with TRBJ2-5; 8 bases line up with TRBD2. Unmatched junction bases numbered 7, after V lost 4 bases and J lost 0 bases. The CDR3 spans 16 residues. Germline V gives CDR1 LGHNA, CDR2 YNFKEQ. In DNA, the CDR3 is TGTGCCAGCAGCCCAGAAGCGGGGGCTCACCAAGAGACCCAGTACTTC. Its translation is CASSPEAGAHQETQYF.

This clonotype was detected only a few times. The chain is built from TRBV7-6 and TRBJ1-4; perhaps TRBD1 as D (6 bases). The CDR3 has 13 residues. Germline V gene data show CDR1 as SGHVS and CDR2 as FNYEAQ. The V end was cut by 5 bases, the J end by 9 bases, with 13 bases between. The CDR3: CASSLQQGQKLFF. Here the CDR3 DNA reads TGTGCCAGCAGCCTACAACAGGGCCAAAAACTGTTTTTT.

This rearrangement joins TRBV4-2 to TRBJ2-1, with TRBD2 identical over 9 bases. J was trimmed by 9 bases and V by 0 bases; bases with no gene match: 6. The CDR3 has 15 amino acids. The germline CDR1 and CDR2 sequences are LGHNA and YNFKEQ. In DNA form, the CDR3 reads TGTGCCAGCAGCCAAGAAGGGACTAGCTCTAGTGAGCAGTTCTTC. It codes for CASSQEGTSSSEQFF.

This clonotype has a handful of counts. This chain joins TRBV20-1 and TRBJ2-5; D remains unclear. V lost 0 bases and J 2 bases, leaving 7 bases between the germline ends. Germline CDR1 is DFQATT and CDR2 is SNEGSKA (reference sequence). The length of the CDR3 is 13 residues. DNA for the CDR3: TGCAGTGCTAGAGACCCCATACAAGAGACCCAGTACTTC. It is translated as CSARDPIQETQYF.

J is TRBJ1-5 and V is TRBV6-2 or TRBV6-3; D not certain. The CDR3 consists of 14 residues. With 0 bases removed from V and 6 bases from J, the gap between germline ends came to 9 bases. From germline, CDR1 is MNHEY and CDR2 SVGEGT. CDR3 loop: CASSYSPLSQPQHF. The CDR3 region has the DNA TGTGCCAGCAGTTACTCCCCTCTGAGTCAGCCCCAGCATTTT.

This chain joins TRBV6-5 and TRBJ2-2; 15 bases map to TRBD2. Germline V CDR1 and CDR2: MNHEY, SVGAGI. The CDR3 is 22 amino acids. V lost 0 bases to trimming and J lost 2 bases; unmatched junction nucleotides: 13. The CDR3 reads CASSYSLGLAGGPGSNTGELFF. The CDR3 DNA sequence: TGTGCCAGCAGTTACTCCCTTGGACTAGCGGGAGGGCCAGGATCAAACACCGGGGAGCTGTTTTTT.

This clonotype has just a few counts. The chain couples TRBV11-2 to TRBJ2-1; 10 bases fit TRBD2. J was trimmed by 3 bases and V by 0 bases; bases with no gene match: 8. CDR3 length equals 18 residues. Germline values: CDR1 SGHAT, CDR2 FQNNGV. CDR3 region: CASSLDLTSGPYYNEQFF. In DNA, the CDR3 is TGTGCCAGCAGCTTAGACTTGACTAGCGGGCCTTACTACAATGAGCAGTTCTTC.

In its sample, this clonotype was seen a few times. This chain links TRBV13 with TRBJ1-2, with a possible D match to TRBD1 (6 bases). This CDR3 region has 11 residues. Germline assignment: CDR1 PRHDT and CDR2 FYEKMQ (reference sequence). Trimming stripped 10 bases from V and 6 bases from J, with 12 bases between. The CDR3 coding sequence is TGTGCCACCGGGGGGCGCAATGGCTACACCTTC. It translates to CATGGRNGYTF.

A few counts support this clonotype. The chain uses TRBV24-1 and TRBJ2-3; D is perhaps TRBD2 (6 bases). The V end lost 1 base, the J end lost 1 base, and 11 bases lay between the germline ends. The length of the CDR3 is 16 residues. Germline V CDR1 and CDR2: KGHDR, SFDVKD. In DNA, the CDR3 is TGTGCCACCAGTGATTTCTCCGGGGGAGGCACAGATACGCAGTATTTT. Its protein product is CATSDFSGGGTDTQYF.

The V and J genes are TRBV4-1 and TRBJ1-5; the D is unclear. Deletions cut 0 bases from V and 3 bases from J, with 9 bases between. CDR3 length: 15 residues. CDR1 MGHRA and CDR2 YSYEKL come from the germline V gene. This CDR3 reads CASSQDSSYNQPQHF. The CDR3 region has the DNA TGCGCCAGCAGCCAAGACAGCTCCTACAATCAGCCCCAGCATTTT.

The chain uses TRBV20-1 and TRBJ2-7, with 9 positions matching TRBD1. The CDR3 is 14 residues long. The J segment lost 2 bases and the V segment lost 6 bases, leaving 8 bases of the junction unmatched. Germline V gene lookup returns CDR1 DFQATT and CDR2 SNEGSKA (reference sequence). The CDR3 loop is CSATTGTGTYEQYF. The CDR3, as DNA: TGCAGTGCAACTACCGGGACAGGGACCTACGAGCAGTACTTC.

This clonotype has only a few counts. The CDR3 DNA follows: TGTGCCAGCAGAACCGGGACTAGCGGCTCCTACGAGCAGTACTTC. This translates into CASRTGTSGSYEQYF. This chain joins TRBV6-5 and TRBJ2-7, with 11 positions matching TRBD2. There are 15 residues in the CDR3. Germline V CDR1 and CDR2: MNHEY, SVGAGI. V lost 6 bases, J lost 0 bases, and 4 bases stayed unmatched.

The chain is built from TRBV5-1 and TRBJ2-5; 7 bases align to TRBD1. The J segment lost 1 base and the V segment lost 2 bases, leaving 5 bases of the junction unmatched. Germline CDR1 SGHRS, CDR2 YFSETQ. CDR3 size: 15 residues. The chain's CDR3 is CASSFETGPQETQYF. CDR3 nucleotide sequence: TGCGCCAGCAGCTTCGAGACAGGGCCCCAAGAGACCCAGTACTTC.

The CDR3 sequence: CASTQRGRDFGNTIYF. Here the CDR3 DNA reads TGTGCCAGCACGCAAAGGGGCAGGGATTTTGGAAACACCATATATTTT. This chain uses TRBV21-1 with TRBJ1-3; the table calls TRBD1, which could not be checked here. TRBV21-1 is described as a pseudogene. There are 16 residues in the CDR3.

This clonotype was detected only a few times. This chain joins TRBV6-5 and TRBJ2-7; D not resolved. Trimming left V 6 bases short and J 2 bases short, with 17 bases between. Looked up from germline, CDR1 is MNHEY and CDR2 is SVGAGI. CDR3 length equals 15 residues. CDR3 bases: TGTGCCAGCAGCCCTGGGCTAGTAGGGACCTACGAGCAGTACTTC. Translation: CASSPGLVGTYEQYF.